The following is a TCR beta chain sequence with its context. Trimming took 5 bases from V and 8 from J; bases not matched to a gene: 3. Germline V CDR1 and CDR2: LGHNA, YNFKEQ. CDR3 length: 13 residues. These data are taken from a study of T-cell memory formation after mild COVID-19. TCRdb analysed the 5' RACE reads with MiXCR anew, one entry per CDR3 protein. The sample records 85,000 to 130,000 distinct CDR3 sequences, 9.5% to 15% being singletons. The receptor was derived from an adult woman who had mild COVID-19 (a few samples of this study predate the infection). Cell type and time point are not known. The chain combines TRBV4-2 with TRBJ1-6; TRBD1 matches at 7 bases. Sequenced material: PBMCs or a T cell subset sorted from them (not recorded which). In DNA, the CDR3 is TGTGCCAGCAGCGATACAGGGGATTCACCCCTCCACTTT. It yields the protein CASSDTGDSPLHF.